This TCR beta chain comes out of a study of read filtering for tumor transcriptome and immune sequencing. In the study overall: After DNase treatment, RNA was made into whole-transcriptome libraries.

General observations from the study: Single-read clonotypes: roughly 81% of IR-seq clonotypes (around 3.5% of reads), roughly 73% of RNA-seq clonotypes (around 48% of reads).

The CDR3 loop spans 15 amino acids. Trimming stripped 6 bases from V and 0 bases from J, with 14 bases between. Germline V gives CDR1 LNHNV, CDR2 YYDKDF (reference sequence). From about 0.4 ug of RNA, a library with molecular barcoded alpha/delta and beta/gamma adaptors was made. TCRdb itself ran the reads through MiXCR, one entry per CDR3 protein. There are tens of thousands of distinct CDR3 sequences in the sample; around 21% occur only once, and 11% to 15% lies in the top ten. Every patient had bone marrow sampled while the disease was active. This clonotype was seen many times. The antigen remains undetermined.

The chain combines TRBV15 with TRBJ1-1, with D tentatively TRBD1 (6 bases). The sample taken for sequencing was a population of CD138-negative cells sorted from bone marrow. The TCR comes from a donor aged 40 or over with multiple myeloma. This chain's CDR3 is CATRDSTLMNTEAFF. In DNA form, the CDR3 reads TGTGCCACCAGGGACAGCACTCTCATGAACACTGAAGCTTTCTTT.